A selection of T cell receptor beta chains follows, all from one sample in a study of cytomegalovirus exposure and HLA in healthy donors. Here immunoSEQ multiplex PCR was the method, and the copy in TCRdb shows in-frame clones only, minus some. This sample has 100,000 to 150,000 clones, with about 9.1% found just once. The specimen sequenced was PBMCs. All receptors derive from a woman aged 40 to 50 in good health and CMV-seropositive. The CDR3 runs from the conserved cysteine through the conserved F or W. D genes are given only for firm matches. Not all rows give a size; the values are once, few, many and, for expanded clones, a class.

cdr3_length,clone_size,v_call,d_call,j_call,cdr3_aa,cdr3_nt
12,-,TRBV2,-,TRBJ2-5,CASTLRGAAQYF,TGTGCCAGCACCCTCAGGGGCGCGGCCCAGTACTTC
13,-,TRBV5-1,-,TRBJ1-1,CASSLGGNTEAFF,TGCGCCAGCAGCTTGGGAGGGAACACTGAAGCTTTCTTT
14,many,TRBV6-6,-,TRBJ1-2,CASSYSTQEYGYTF,TGTGCCAGCAGTTACTCTACACAGGAGTATGGCTACACCTTC
13,few,TRBV2,-,TRBJ2-2,CASSDISTGELFF,TGTGCCAGCAGTGATATTAGCACCGGGGAGCTGTTTTTT
16,-,TRBV4-1,TRBD1,TRBJ2-7,CASSHMLTGSGYEQYF,TGCGCCAGCAGCCATATGTTGACAGGGTCTGGGTACGAGCAGTACTTC
15,-,TRBV7-9,TRBD1,TRBJ1-4,CASSLYRQGTEKLFF,TGTGCCAGCAGCTTATATCGACAGGGCACTGAAAAACTGTTTTTT
16,-,TRBV5-1,-,TRBJ1-5,CASSLGPEGGNQPQHF,TGCGCCAGCAGCTTGGGACCGGAGGGCGGCAATCAGCCCCAGCATTTT
15,few,TRBV19,-,TRBJ1-4,CASNNRGSRLEKLFF,TGTGCCAGTAATAATCGCGGGTCTCGCCTTGAAAAACTGTTTTTT
15,few,TRBV5-6,-,TRBJ1-3,CASSLTRDSGNTIYF,TGTGCCAGCAGCTTGACCCGGGACTCTGGAAACACCATATATTTT
16,few,TRBV5-1,TRBD1,TRBJ1-1,CASSLRTGEGSGEAFF,TGCGCCAGCAGCCTTCGGACAGGGGAAGGATCTGGTGAAGCTTTCTTT
13,-,TRBV19,-,TRBJ1-1,CASSMARNTEAFF,TGTGCCAGTAGTATGGCTCGTAACACTGAAGCTTTCTTT
15,-,TRBV1,-,TRBJ2-7,CTSSIQAGIFYEQYF,TGCACCAGCAGCATACAGGCGGGGATTTTCTACGAGCAGTACTTC
16,-,TRBV27,-,TRBJ1-1,CASSLSTAGVHTEAFF,TGTGCCAGCAGTTTATCCACAGCCGGGGTCCACACTGAAGCTTTCTTT
15,-,TRBV5-1,-,TRBJ2-2,CASSLAGSNTGELFF,TGCGCCAGCAGCTTGGCAGGTTCGAACACCGGGGAGCTGTTTTTT
15,few,TRBV4-2,TRBD1,TRBJ1-1,CASSQGGQGGTEAFF,TGTGCCAGCAGCCAAGGCGGACAGGGTGGTACTGAAGCTTTCTTT
15,-,TRBV19,-,TRBJ2-2,CASSIGLTGTGELFF,TGTGCCAGTAGTATCGGACTGACGGGAACCGGGGAGCTGTTTTTT
16,few,TRBV5-4,-,TRBJ1-1,CASSLVVTSRNTEAFF,TGTGCCAGCAGCTTGGTGGTTACCTCGAGGAACACTGAAGCTTTCTTT
16,-,TRBV9,TRBD2,TRBJ2-3,CASSVGPGGLTDTQYF,TGTGCCAGCAGCGTAGGCCCGGGGGGTCTCACAGATACGCAGTATTTT
13,few,TRBV2,-,TRBJ1-1,CASSEGRSTEAFF,TGTGCCAGCAGTGAAGGACGGAGCACTGAAGCTTTCTTT
18,-,TRBV5-1,-,TRBJ2-2,CASSFEVTHQGNTGELFF,TGCGCCAGCAGCTTCGAAGTGACACACCAAGGGAACACCGGGGAGCTGTTTTTT
17,-,TRBV4-2,TRBD1,TRBJ1-4,CASSQEGTGTTNEKLFF,TGTGCCAGCAGCCAAGAGGGGACAGGGACAACTAATGAAAAACTGTTTTTT
16,few,TRBV9,-,TRBJ1-3,CASSARDATSGNTIYF,TGTGCCAGCAGCGCTCGAGATGCTACCTCTGGAAACACCATATATTTT
14,few,TRBV5-1,-,TRBJ1-2,CASSSEAGLNGYTF,TGCGCCAGCAGCTCGGAAGCGGGGTTAAATGGCTACACCTTC
14,-,TRBV5-1,-,TRBJ2-1,CASSLGAQVNEQFF,TGCGCCAGCAGCTTGGGGGCACAGGTCAATGAGCAGTTCTTC
14,-,TRBV7-3,-,TRBJ1-3,CASSPGGSGNTIYF,TGTGCCAGCAGCCCTGGAGGTTCAGGAAACACCATATATTTT
17,-,TRBV19,TRBD1,TRBJ1-5,CASSSRTGDMGNQPQHF,TGTGCCAGTAGTTCCCGGACAGGGGATATGGGCAATCAGCCCCAGCATTTT
16,few,TRBV9,TRBD2,TRBJ2-5,CASSAGTSGIQETQYF,TGTGCCAGCAGCGCCGGGACTAGCGGTATCCAAGAGACCCAGTACTTC
14,few,TRBV7-9,-,TRBJ1-3,CASSRQEDGNTIYF,TGTGCCAGCAGCCGACAGGAGGATGGAAACACCATATATTTT
14,-,TRBV2,TRBD2,TRBJ2-7,CASSDPGLVAEQYF,TGTGCCAGCAGTGACCCGGGACTAGTCGCCGAGCAGTACTTC
16,-,TRBV6-5,TRBD1,TRBJ2-2,CASSYSYRGSTGELFF,TGTGCCAGCAGTTACTCCTACAGGGGGAGCACCGGGGAGTTGTTTTTT
16,few,TRBV5-4,TRBD2,TRBJ2-5,CASSLAAAGGQETQYF,TGTGCCAGCAGCTTGGCTGCGGCGGGGGGGCAAGAGACCCAGTACTTC
13,few,TRBV7-2,-,TRBJ2-3,CASSLAGSSWEYF,TGTGCCAGCAGCTTAGCGGGGTCTAGCTGGGAGTATTTT
18,few,TRBV6-1,TRBD2,TRBJ2-3,CASSEVGASGDLRDTQYF,TGTGCCAGCAGTGAAGTGGGGGCTAGCGGGGACCTACGGGATACGCAGTATTTT
12,-,TRBV12-5,-,TRBJ1-2,CASGRAGEGYTF,TGTGCTAGTGGACGTGCGGGGGAAGGCTACACCTTC
15,few,TRBV6-6,-,TRBJ1-2,CASSLRERANYGYTF,TGTGCCAGCAGCCTCCGGGAAAGGGCAAACTATGGCTACACCTTC
18,-,TRBV13,TRBD2,TRBJ2-3,CASSRGAGGPFGTDTQYF,TGTGCCAGCAGCCGTGGGGCGGGGGGGCCTTTTGGGACAGATACGCAGTATTTT
13,-,TRBV29-1,-,TRBJ1-4,CSVGASVNEKLFF,TGCAGCGTTGGGGCGTCAGTTAATGAAAAACTGTTTTTT
13,few,TRBV5-1,-,TRBJ1-1,CASSLTRNTEAFF,TGCGCCAGCAGCTTGACGCGGAACACTGAAGCTTTCTTT
12,few,TRBV18,-,TRBJ1-1,CASSPVGRVAFF,TGTGCCAGCTCACCAGTGGGCAGGGTGGCTTTCTTT
17,few,TRBV9,TRBD2,TRBJ2-2,CASSVDGGGSNTGELFF,TGTGCCAGCAGCGTAGACGGCGGGGGATCTAACACCGGGGAGCTGTTTTTT